Listed below are T cell receptor beta chains from one sample, sequenced in a study of blood T cell repertoires in COVID-19. Measured with immunoSEQ multiplex PCR; TCRdb has only the in-frame clones, and not every one. The sample consists of tens of thousands of clones, about 83% of them appearing once. The source material was peripheral blood. These receptor sequences come from a woman of 80 years or more with acute or convalescent COVID-19. The CDR3 runs from the conserved cysteine through the conserved F or W. Each record gives: clone size, V gene, J gene, D gene, CDR3 protein, CDR3 DNA. The D gene is left open where the match is weak. Size is omitted from some rows. Given values are once, few, many or a class for expanded clones.

clone size: NA; V gene: TRBV3-1/TRBV3-2; J gene: TRBJ1-2; D gene: TRBD1; CDR3 protein: CASSLGTEHGYTF; CDR3 DNA: TGTGCCAGCAGCCTCGGGACAGAGCATGGCTACACCTTC
clone size: NA; V gene: TRBV5-1; J gene: TRBJ2-7; D gene: TRBD2; CDR3 protein: CASSRTSGRPGASYEQYF; CDR3 DNA: TGCGCCAGCAGCCGGACTAGCGGGAGGCCGGGTGCGTCCTACGAGCAGTACTTC
clone size: NA; V gene: TRBV5-1; J gene: TRBJ2-3; D gene: TRBD1; CDR3 protein: CASSQGQGTDTQYF; CDR3 DNA: TGCGCCAGCAGCCAGGGACAGGGCACAGATACGCAGTATTTT
clone size: NA; V gene: TRBV6-6; J gene: TRBJ2-5; D gene: NA; CDR3 protein: CASSTEGARARETQYF; CDR3 DNA: TGTGCCAGCAGTACCGAGGGCGCGCGGGCCCGGGAGACCCAGTACTTC
clone size: NA; V gene: TRBV2; J gene: TRBJ2-5; D gene: NA; CDR3 protein: CASSQGKETQYF; CDR3 DNA: TGTGCCAGCAGTCAGGGGAAGGAGACCCAGTACTTC
clone size: NA; V gene: TRBV3-1/TRBV3-2; J gene: TRBJ2-1; D gene: TRBD2; CDR3 protein: CASSQDLTSGRTREQFF; CDR3 DNA: TGTGCCAGCAGCCAAGATCTGACTAGCGGGAGAACGAGGGAGCAGTTCTTC
clone size: once; V gene: TRBV5-8; J gene: TRBJ2-7; D gene: NA; CDR3 protein: CASSRRGGDYYEQYF; CDR3 DNA: TGTGCCAGCAGCCGGAGGGGGGGTGACTATTACGAGCAGTACTTC
clone size: NA; V gene: TRBV7-2; J gene: TRBJ2-3; D gene: TRBD2; CDR3 protein: CASSLVGGEDTQYF; CDR3 DNA: TGTGCCAGCAGCTTAGTGGGAGGGGAAGATACGCAGTATTTT
clone size: NA; V gene: TRBV27; J gene: TRBJ2-7; D gene: TRBD2; CDR3 protein: CASSLTGLAGSEQYF; CDR3 DNA: TGTGCCAGCAGTCTGACGGGACTAGCGGGATCCGAGCAGTACTTC
clone size: NA; V gene: TRBV28; J gene: TRBJ2-1; D gene: NA; CDR3 protein: CASSKSGYLYNEQFF; CDR3 DNA: TGTGCCAGCAGTAAGTCAGGTTACCTTTACAATGAGCAGTTCTTC
clone size: NA; V gene: TRBV24-1; J gene: TRBJ2-5; D gene: NA; CDR3 protein: CATSGRDSYQETQYF; CDR3 DNA: TGTGCCACCAGTGGCCGGGATTCCTACCAAGAGACCCAGTACTTC
clone size: once; V gene: TRBV19; J gene: TRBJ1-5; D gene: NA; CDR3 protein: CASSRLWVNQPQHF; CDR3 DNA: TGTGCCAGTAGTCGACTCTGGGTAAATCAGCCCCAGCATTTT
clone size: NA; V gene: TRBV5-4; J gene: TRBJ2-3; D gene: TRBD2; CDR3 protein: CASSPGLAGVPYTQYF; CDR3 DNA: TGTGCCAGCAGCCCGGGACTAGCGGGGGTTCCCTATACGCAGTATTTT
clone size: NA; V gene: TRBV5-1; J gene: TRBJ2-7; D gene: TRBD1; CDR3 protein: CASSPRDRVSYEQYF; CDR3 DNA: TGCGCCAGCAGCCCCCGGGACAGGGTCTCCTACGAGCAGTACTTC
clone size: NA; V gene: TRBV6-6; J gene: TRBJ2-7; D gene: TRBD1; CDR3 protein: CASSSPDRTYEQYF; CDR3 DNA: TGTGCCAGCAGTTCCCCGGACAGGACCTACGAGCAGTACTTC
clone size: once; V gene: TRBV5-1; J gene: TRBJ2-5; D gene: NA; CDR3 protein: CASRVGGPAVQETQYF; CDR3 DNA: TGCGCCAGCAGAGTCGGCGGGCCCGCAGTCCAAGAGACCCAGTACTTC
clone size: once; V gene: TRBV6-5; J gene: TRBJ1-2; D gene: TRBD1; CDR3 protein: CASRTGDLYGYTF; CDR3 DNA: TGTGCCAGCAGGACAGGGGACCTCTATGGCTACACCTTC
clone size: NA; V gene: TRBV3-1/TRBV3-2; J gene: TRBJ2-1; D gene: TRBD2; CDR3 protein: CASSLAGSYNEQFF; CDR3 DNA: TGTGCCAGCAGCCTAGCGGGAAGCTACAATGAGCAGTTCTTC
clone size: NA; V gene: TRBV5-1; J gene: TRBJ2-4; D gene: TRBD1; CDR3 protein: CASSLGGLGQAKNIQYF; CDR3 DNA: TGCGCCAGCAGCTTGGGGGGTTTGGGACAGGCCAAAAACATTCAGTACTTC
clone size: NA; V gene: TRBV18; J gene: TRBJ1-5; D gene: TRBD1; CDR3 protein: CASSPSGQGNGQPQHF; CDR3 DNA: TGTGCCAGCTCACCATCGGGACAGGGGAACGGGCAGCCCCAGCATTTT
clone size: NA; V gene: TRBV5-6; J gene: TRBJ1-3; D gene: NA; CDR3 protein: CASSFTGNTIYF; CDR3 DNA: TGTGCCAGCAGCTTCACTGGAAACACCATATATTTT
clone size: NA; V gene: TRBV11-3; J gene: TRBJ1-1; D gene: NA; CDR3 protein: CASSTQQGTEAFF; CDR3 DNA: TGTGCCAGCAGCACGCAACAGGGAACTGAAGCTTTCTTT
clone size: NA; V gene: TRBV3-1/TRBV3-2; J gene: TRBJ2-7; D gene: TRBD1; CDR3 protein: CASSPSWGTGGYEQYF; CDR3 DNA: TGTGCCAGCAGCCCTAGCTGGGGGACAGGGGGCTACGAGCAGTACTTC
clone size: NA; V gene: TRBV11-3; J gene: TRBJ2-1; D gene: NA; CDR3 protein: CASSSQGGVYNEQFF; CDR3 DNA: TGTGCCAGCAGCTCCCAGGGGGGAGTCTACAATGAGCAGTTCTTC
clone size: few; V gene: TRBV7-2; J gene: TRBJ2-7; D gene: TRBD2; CDR3 protein: CASSSPRAGVYEQYF; CDR3 DNA: TGTGCCAGCAGCTCCCCCCGGGCGGGGGTCTACGAGCAGTACTTC
clone size: NA; V gene: TRBV3-1/TRBV3-2; J gene: TRBJ2-7; D gene: TRBD2; CDR3 protein: CASSQGPSGSSYEQYF; CDR3 DNA: TGTGCCAGCAGCCAAGGTCCTAGCGGGAGCTCCTACGAGCAGTACTTC
clone size: NA; V gene: TRBV5-4; J gene: TRBJ1-4; D gene: TRBD1; CDR3 protein: CASSRDSYNEKLFF; CDR3 DNA: TGTGCCAGCAGTCGGGACAGCTATAATGAAAAACTGTTTTTT
clone size: NA; V gene: TRBV7-2; J gene: TRBJ1-1; D gene: NA; CDR3 protein: CASSLERTGTEAFF; CDR3 DNA: TGTGCCAGCAGCTTAGAAAGGACGGGGACTGAAGCTTTCTTT
clone size: NA; V gene: TRBV5-3; J gene: TRBJ2-4; D gene: TRBD2; CDR3 protein: CARSPRTSGSFGPSDIQYF; CDR3 DNA: TGTGCCAGAAGCCCTCGGACTAGCGGGAGTTTCGGCCCCTCGGACATTCAGTACTTC
clone size: once; V gene: TRBV7-3; J gene: TRBJ2-1; D gene: NA; CDR3 protein: CASSLYGSSYNEQFF; CDR3 DNA: TGTGCCAGCAGCTTATATGGGAGCTCCTACAATGAGCAGTTCTTC
clone size: NA; V gene: TRBV13; J gene: TRBJ2-7; D gene: TRBD1; CDR3 protein: CASSSGQLDYEQYF; CDR3 DNA: TGTGCCAGCAGCTCGGGACAGCTTGATTACGAGCAGTACTTC
clone size: NA; V gene: TRBV7-2; J gene: TRBJ2-1; D gene: NA; CDR3 protein: CASSLYTSNNEQFF; CDR3 DNA: TGTGCCAGCAGCTTATATACGAGCAACAATGAGCAGTTCTTC
clone size: NA; V gene: TRBV19; J gene: TRBJ1-2; D gene: NA; CDR3 protein: CASSIRAGPNYGYTF; CDR3 DNA: TGTGCCAGTAGTATAAGAGCAGGTCCAAACTATGGCTACACCTTC
clone size: NA; V gene: TRBV5-1; J gene: TRBJ2-5; D gene: NA; CDR3 protein: CASRRSDQETQYF; CDR3 DNA: TGCGCCAGCAGGCGAAGTGACCAAGAGACCCAGTACTTC
clone size: NA; V gene: TRBV4-2; J gene: TRBJ1-6; D gene: TRBD1; CDR3 protein: CASSQAPGQGGSPLHF; CDR3 DNA: TGTGCCAGCAGCCAGGCCCCGGGACAGGGAGGCTCACCCCTCCACTTT
clone size: NA; V gene: TRBV5-1; J gene: TRBJ2-7; D gene: TRBD1; CDR3 protein: CASSLGSRTGIYEQYF; CDR3 DNA: TGCGCCAGCAGCTTGGGTTCCCGGACAGGGATTTACGAGCAGTACTTC
clone size: once; V gene: TRBV5-6; J gene: TRBJ2-6; D gene: TRBD1; CDR3 protein: CASSLVGTAALGANVLTF; CDR3 DNA: TGTGCCAGCAGCTTGGTTGGGACAGCGGCTCTGGGGGCCAACGTCCTGACTTTC
clone size: NA; V gene: TRBV18; J gene: TRBJ1-1; D gene: NA; CDR3 protein: CASSPSVGHNTEAFF; CDR3 DNA: TGTGCCAGCTCGCCCTCAGTTGGCCATAACACTGAAGCTTTCTTT
clone size: NA; V gene: TRBV12-3/TRBV12-4; J gene: TRBJ1-2; D gene: NA; CDR3 protein: CASSFRRGYGYTF; CDR3 DNA: TGTGCCAGCAGTTTCCGCAGGGGTTATGGCTACACCTTC
clone size: once; V gene: TRBV6-1; J gene: TRBJ2-5; D gene: NA; CDR3 protein: CASSEAPTQGPQETQYF; CDR3 DNA: TGTGCCAGCAGTGAAGCTCCTACACAGGGCCCACAAGAGACCCAGTACTTC
clone size: NA; V gene: TRBV18; J gene: TRBJ1-2; D gene: TRBD1; CDR3 protein: CASSLQGDYGYTF; CDR3 DNA: TGTGCCAGCTCACTGCAGGGGGACTATGGCTACACCTTC
clone size: NA; V gene: TRBV12-3/TRBV12-4; J gene: TRBJ1-5; D gene: NA; CDR3 protein: CASSLGQLQPQHF; CDR3 DNA: TGTGCCAGCAGTTTAGGGCAGTTACAGCCCCAGCATTTT
clone size: NA; V gene: TRBV7-6; J gene: TRBJ2-7; D gene: NA; CDR3 protein: CASSLMGSGEQYF; CDR3 DNA: TGTGCCAGCAGCTTAATGGGGTCAGGGGAGCAGTACTTC
clone size: NA; V gene: TRBV5-4; J gene: TRBJ1-2; D gene: NA; CDR3 protein: CASSLDRGEGGYTF; CDR3 DNA: TGTGCCAGCAGCTTGGATAGGGGGGAGGGAGGCTACACCTTC
clone size: NA; V gene: TRBV18; J gene: TRBJ2-2; D gene: TRBD2; CDR3 protein: CASLNRGGHRTGELFF; CDR3 DNA: TGTGCCAGCTTAAACCGGGGGGGCCATCGGACCGGGGAGCTGTTTTTT
clone size: NA; V gene: TRBV9; J gene: TRBJ2-1; D gene: TRBD2; CDR3 protein: CASSDLSGSTIDEQFF; CDR3 DNA: TGTGCCAGCAGCGACCTGAGCGGGAGCACGATAGATGAGCAGTTCTTC
clone size: NA; V gene: TRBV19; J gene: TRBJ2-4; D gene: TRBD2; CDR3 protein: CASSRDTSGAALAKNIQYF; CDR3 DNA: TGTGCCAGTAGTCGGGACACTAGCGGGGCGGCGTTGGCCAAAAACATTCAGTACTTC